Presented here are 17 T cell receptor beta chains from one specimen sequenced in a study of response to subunit inactivated influenza vaccine. TCRdb ran MiXCR on the RT-PCR reads and lists one entry per CDR3 protein. The sample lists about 190,000 distinct CDR3 sequences; 14% were seen once. The sample was CD8+ T cells sorted from PBMCs, taken roughly 5 days after vaccination. The receptors here all came from a man aged 45-65 years who received an inactivated influenza vaccine.

The J gene is TRBJ2-5, the V gene TRBV13, with TRBD1 identical over 7 bases. The germline gives CDR1 PRHDT, CDR2 FYEKMQ (reference sequence). V shed 1 base, J shed 5 bases, and the junction held 10 bases outside the gene matches. The CDR3 is 16 residues long. Here the CDR3 DNA reads TGTGCCAGCAGCTTAGAGGGACAGACGAGTGACGAGACCCAGTACTTC. Amino acids: CASSLEGQTSDETQYF.

This clonotype appeared many times. This chain connects TRBV6-5 to TRBJ2-7; D is uncertain. This CDR3 has 14 residues. The germline gives CDR1 MNHEY, CDR2 SVGAGI. V lost 3 bases to trimming and J lost 4 bases, with 13 bases between them. CDR3 protein: CASSYRPEDYEQYF. CDR3 coding DNA: TGTGCCAGCAGTTATCGACCAGAGGATTACGAGCAGTACTTC.

Only a few counts were recorded for this clonotype. The gene calls are TRBV6-2 or TRBV6-3 and TRBJ1-5; the D gene is possibly TRBD1 (5 bases). The ends were cut back, 0 bases at V and 6 bases at J, with 9 bases in the middle. CDR1 MNHEY and CDR2 SVGEGT come from the germline V gene. CDR3 length equals 14 residues. The CDR3: CASSYSAGGQPQHF. The CDR3 nucleotides are TGTGCCAGCAGTTACTCGGCTGGGGGTCAGCCCCAGCATTTT.

The rearrangement joins TRBV5-6 to TRBJ2-7, with D possibly TRBD2 on 6 matching bases. CDR3 length equals 13 residues. The V end was cut by 0 bases, the J end by 7 bases, with 11 bases between. In germline, CDR1 is SGHDT, CDR2 YYEEEE. CDR3 protein: CASSLVYGGEQYF. In nucleotides, the CDR3 is TGTGCCAGCAGCTTGGTGTATGGGGGGGAGCAGTACTTC.

In regard to this clonotype: Just one base apart from a much larger clone, this may be a read error. The V and J genes are TRBV5-5 and TRBJ2-1; 8 bases map to TRBD2. Germline loops: CDR1 SGHKS, CDR2 YYEKEE (reference sequence). This CDR3 region has 14 residues. V lost 4 bases, J lost 8 bases, and 8 bases stayed unmatched. The CDR3 reads CASSPSGGVYEQFF. CDR3 sequence (DNA): TGTGCCAGCAGCCCCTCGGGAGGGGTCTATGAGCAGTTCTTC. Full variable domain (remainder filled in from reference TRBV5-5 and TRBJ2-1): DAGVTQSPTHLIKTRGQQVTLRCSPISGHKSVSWYQQVLGQGPQFIFQYYEKEERGRGNFPDRFSARQFPNYSSELNVNALLLGDSALYLCASSPSGGVYEQFFGPGTRLTVL.

This chain joins TRBV27 and TRBJ2-1; 7 positions match TRBD1. Trimming took 7 bases from V and 1 from J; bases not matched to a gene: 13. Per the germline V gene, CDR1 is MNHEY and CDR2 is SMNVEV (reference sequence). The CDR3 consists of 17 residues. The CDR3 is CASNELGQLSSYNEQFF. The CDR3, as DNA: TGTGCCAGCAACGAGCTGGGACAGCTTAGTTCCTACAATGAGCAGTTCTTC.

This clonotype was observed a few times. The chain has TRBV5-1 and TRBJ1-1; TRBD1 agrees at 8 bases. V lost 3 bases and J lost 2; bases outside the gene matches: 3. The CDR3 extends over 14 amino acids. Germline V gene data show CDR1 as SGHRS and CDR2 as YFSETQ. The CDR3: CASSYDRGNTEAFF. CDR3 sequence (DNA): TGCGCCAGCAGCTATGACAGGGGAAACACTGAAGCTTTCTTT. The entire variable domain, with the rest obtained from reference TRBV5-1 and TRBJ1-1, is as follows: KAGVTQTPRYLIKTRGQQVTLSCSPISGHRSVSWYQQTPGQGLQFLFEYFSETQRNKGNFPGRFSGRQFSNSRSEMNVSTLELGDSALYLCASSYDRGNTEAFFGQGTRLTVV.

The sample holds a few counts of this clonotype. This sequence joins TRBV21-1 and TRBJ2-7; the table's D call of TRBD1 was not tested on the DNA. TRBV21-1 has pseudogene status. CDR3 length: 17 residues. CDR3 protein: CASSTCPDREVTYEQYF. The CDR3 nucleotides are TGTGCCAGCAGCACGTGCCCGGACAGGGAGGTTACCTACGAGCAGTACTTC.

In its sample, this clonotype was seen a few times. The rearrangement uses TRBV6-1 and TRBJ2-1; TRBD1 or TRBD2 may be the D gene (5 bases each). This CDR3 region has 17 residues. V dropped 5 bases and J dropped 6 bases, with 23 bases sitting between them. Germline V gene data show CDR1 as MNHNS and CDR2 as SASEGT. The CDR3 DNA follows: TGTGCCAGCAGTCTGGGGACCGACGGTTTGGGTATCAATGAGCAGTTCTTC. Its protein product is CASSLGTDGLGINEQFF.

The chain uses TRBV4-3 and TRBJ2-2, with D possibly matching TRBD2 (6 bases). The germline V gene has CDR1 LGHNA and CDR2 YSLEER. Trimming removed 1 base at V and 6 bases at J, with 12 bases between. CDR3 size: 15 residues. Here the CDR3 reads CASSQGLRDAGELFF. CDR3 in DNA: TGCGCCAGCAGCCAAGGTTTGCGGGACGCCGGGGAGCTGTTTTTT.

This clonotype showed up many times. V gene TRBV2 combines with J gene TRBJ1-5; D is unresolved. Trimming pared 1 base from V and 6 bases from J, leaving 7 bases between. This CDR3 comprises 13 residues. Germline CDR1 is SNHLY and CDR2 is FYNNEI. This CDR3 is CASSEVGLQPQHF. The CDR3 bases are TGTGCCAGCAGTGAAGTAGGACTTCAGCCCCAGCATTTT. Full variable domain (rest looked up from reference TRBV2 and TRBJ1-5): EPEVTQTPSHQVTQMGQEVILRCVPISNHLYFYWYRQILGQKVEFLVSFYNNEISEKSEIFDDQFSVERPDGSNFTLKIRSTKLEDSAMYFCASSEVGLQPQHFGDGTRLSIL.

In this sample, this clonotype turned up a few times. This chain links TRBV5-1 with TRBJ1-1; perhaps TRBD1 as D (6 bases). The CDR3 loop spans 15 amino acids. V was trimmed by 3 bases and J by 5 bases, leaving 17 bases between them. CDR1 SGHRS and CDR2 YFSETQ come from the germline V gene. CDR3 DNA sequence: TGCGCCAGCAGCTGGAAGGACAGATGGCAAACTGAAGCTTTCTTT. This translates into CASSWKDRWQTEAFF. Based on the CDR3 plus reference TRBV5-1 and TRBJ1-1, the full variable domain is KAGVTQTPRYLIKTRGQQVTLSCSPISGHRSVSWYQQTPGQGLQFLFEYFSETQRNKGNFPGRFSGRQFSNSRSEMNVSTLELGDSALYLCASSWKDRWQTEAFFGQGTRLTVV.

This clonotype was seen ten or more times. The genes are TRBV30 and TRBJ1-6; 7 bases agree with TRBD1. The CDR3 is made up of 12 amino acids. Per germline, CDR1 GTSNPN and CDR2 SVGIG (reference sequence). J gave up 8 bases and V 7 bases, and 5 bases lay outside the gene matches. DNA of the CDR3: TGTGCCTCCGACAGGGAGGATTCACCCCTCCACTTT. It specifies CASDREDSPLHF.

This clonotype came up many times. This CDR3 is CASSLGFSRAYEQYF. CDR3 nucleotide sequence: TGTGCCAGCAGCTTAGGCTTTAGCCGAGCCTACGAGCAGTACTTC. The chain couples TRBV7-8 to TRBJ2-7; the D is unclear. The V and J ends lost 1 base and 2 bases respectively, with 12 bases between them. CDR1 and CDR2 (germline): SGHVS, FQNEAQ. The CDR3 is 15 residues long.

The V call is TRBV4-3, the J call TRBJ2-6; no firm D call. With 0 bases removed from V and 0 bases from J, the gap between germline ends came to 6 bases. Germline CDR1 and CDR2: LGHNA and YSLEER. This CDR3 is built from 16 residues. This CDR3 is CASSQDPVSGANVLTF. CDR3 coding DNA: TGCGCCAGCAGCCAAGACCCGGTCTCTGGGGCCAACGTCCTGACTTTC.

The chain joins TRBV15 to TRBJ1-1; no clear D. Germline V gives CDR1 LNHNV, CDR2 YYDKDF (reference sequence). This CDR3 is 13 amino acids long. V lost 0 bases and J 10 bases, leaving 12 bases between the germline ends. CDR3 region: CATSRDGKSVAFF. The CDR3 region has the DNA TGTGCCACCAGCAGAGATGGTAAATCAGTAGCTTTCTTT.

This clonotype was seen repeatedly, ten times or more. The rearrangement uses TRBV7-9 and TRBJ2-3, with TRBD1 matching over 10 bases. Per germline, CDR1 SEHNR and CDR2 FQNEAQ (reference sequence). V lost 5 bases to trimming and J lost 7 bases; unmatched junction nucleotides: 9. The CDR3 consists of 15 residues. CDR3 region: CASSPGGTGANTQYF. In nucleotides, the CDR3 is TGTGCCAGCAGCCCAGGAGGGACAGGGGCGAATACGCAGTATTTT.